This is a list of T cell receptor beta chains from one sample in a study of cytomegalovirus exposure and HLA in healthy donors. Profiled with immunoSEQ multiplex PCR; TCRdb holds only in-frame clones, not every one. Here the sample spans about 190,000 clones, 82% being singletons. Sequencing input: PBMCs. Source of these receptors: a woman aged 18-35 years in good health and CMV-seronegative. Both conserved end residues are part of each CDR3. The order of the fields is V gene, D gene, J gene, clone size, CDR3 DNA, CDR3 protein. A D gene is named only where the DNA matches it firmly. Expanded clones are given a class, and other clones once, few, many or no size at all.

V: TRBV6-1; D: TRBD1; J: TRBJ2-7; size: few; DNA: TGTGCCAGCAGCTCCGGACAGGGGATCAACGAGCAGTACTTC; CDR3: CASSSGQGINEQYF
V: TRBV19; D: TRBD1; J: TRBJ1-5; size: .; DNA: TGTGCCAGTAGTATATCGGACAGGGGTCAGCCCCAGCATTTT; CDR3: CASSISDRGQPQHF
V: TRBV9; D: .; J: TRBJ2-6; size: .; DNA: TGTGCCAGCAGCGTAGATCCAGACTCAAACTCTGGGGCCAACGTCCTGACTTTC; CDR3: CASSVDPDSNSGANVLTF
V: TRBV20-1; D: .; J: TRBJ2-3; size: few; DNA: TGCAGTGCTAGATTCGCAGATACGCAGTATTTT; CDR3: CSARFADTQYF
V: TRBV5-1; D: TRBD2; J: TRBJ2-5; size: .; DNA: TGCGCCAGCAGCCCCCGGGTAGCGGGACTTCAAGAGACCCAGTACTTC; CDR3: CASSPRVAGLQETQYF
V: TRBV6-5; D: TRBD1; J: TRBJ1-2; size: .; DNA: TGTGCCAGCAGTGAGGACAGGGGGCGAAGCGGCTACACCTTC; CDR3: CASSEDRGRSGYTF
V: TRBV6-4; D: .; J: TRBJ2-5; size: .; DNA: TGTGCCAGCAGTGACTCGAATAAGCTCGGGACCCAGTACTTC; CDR3: CASSDSNKLGTQYF
V: TRBV15; D: .; J: TRBJ1-2; size: once; DNA: TGTGCCACCAGCACTTCCAGTTATGGCTACACCTTC; CDR3: CATSTSSYGYTF
V: TRBV7-9; D: .; J: TRBJ2-5; size: .; DNA: TGTGCCAGCAGCTTTAGAGGGCAAGAGACCCAGTACTTC; CDR3: CASSFRGQETQYF
V: TRBV13; D: .; J: TRBJ2-1; size: .; DNA: TGTGCCAGCAGGGCCCAGGCAGAACCCTACAATGAGCAGTTCTTC; CDR3: CASRAQAEPYNEQFF
V: TRBV27; D: .; J: TRBJ2-7; size: .; DNA: TGTGCCAGCAGGTCGACACTCGCCTACGAGCAGTACTTC; CDR3: CASRSTLAYEQYF
V: TRBV19; D: TRBD1; J: TRBJ2-7; size: .; DNA: TGTGCCAGTAGTTGGGACAGGGGCTACGAGCAGTACTTC; CDR3: CASSWDRGYEQYF
V: TRBV9; D: TRBD2; J: TRBJ2-1; size: .; DNA: TGTGCCAGCAGGATCGGGACTAGCGGGATGAATGAGCAGTTCTTC; CDR3: CASRIGTSGMNEQFF
V: TRBV6-1; D: TRBD1; J: TRBJ2-2; size: once; DNA: TGTGCCAGCAGTGGTGGACAGGGTAACGCCGGGGAGCTGTTTTTT; CDR3: CASSGGQGNAGELFF
V: TRBV27; D: TRBD2; J: TRBJ2-1; size: few; DNA: TGTGCCAGCAGTTTATGGCAGGTAGGAAGCGGGAGGAGGTTCTTC; CDR3: CASSLWQVGSGRRFF
V: TRBV29-1; D: .; J: TRBJ2-1; size: .; DNA: TGCAGTACCGGGACTTACAATGAGCAGTTCTTC; CDR3: CSTGTYNEQFF
V: TRBV2; D: TRBD2; J: TRBJ2-1; size: .; DNA: TGTGCCAGCATCCGGGGACTAGCGGGAGTAGGTGAGCAGTTCTTC; CDR3: CASIRGLAGVGEQFF
V: TRBV30; D: .; J: TRBJ1-2; size: .; DNA: TGTGCCTGGAGTGTAGCCTCCGTGGGCTACACCTTC; CDR3: CAWSVASVGYTF
V: TRBV9; D: .; J: TRBJ1-2; size: once; DNA: TGTGCCAGCAGCGTAGAACAGGACGTCTATGGCTACACCTTC; CDR3: CASSVEQDVYGYTF
V: TRBV4-2; D: TRBD1; J: TRBJ1-3; size: .; DNA: TGTGCCAGCAGCCTTTATGAGCAGGGGGCGCGGGGAAACACCATATATTTT; CDR3: CASSLYEQGARGNTIYF